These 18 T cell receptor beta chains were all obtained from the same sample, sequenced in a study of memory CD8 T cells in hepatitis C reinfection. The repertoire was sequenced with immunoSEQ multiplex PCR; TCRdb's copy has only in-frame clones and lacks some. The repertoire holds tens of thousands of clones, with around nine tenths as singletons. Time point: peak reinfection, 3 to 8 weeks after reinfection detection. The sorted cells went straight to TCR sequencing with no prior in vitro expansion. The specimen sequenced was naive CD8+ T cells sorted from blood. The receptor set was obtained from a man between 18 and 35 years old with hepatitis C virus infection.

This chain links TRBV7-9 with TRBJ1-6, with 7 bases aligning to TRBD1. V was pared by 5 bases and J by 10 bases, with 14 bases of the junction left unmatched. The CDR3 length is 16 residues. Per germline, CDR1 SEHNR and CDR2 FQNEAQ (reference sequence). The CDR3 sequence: CASSRTEDREISPLHF. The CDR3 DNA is TGTGCCAGCAGCCGAACAGAAGACAGGGAAATCTCACCCCTCCACTTT.

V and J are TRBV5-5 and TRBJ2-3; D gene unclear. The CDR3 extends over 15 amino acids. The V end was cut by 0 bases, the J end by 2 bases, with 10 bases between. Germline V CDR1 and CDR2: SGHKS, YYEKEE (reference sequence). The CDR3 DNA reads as TGTGCCAGCAGCTTGGTGGGCAGAAACACAGATACGCAGTATTTT. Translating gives CASSLVGRNTDTQYF.

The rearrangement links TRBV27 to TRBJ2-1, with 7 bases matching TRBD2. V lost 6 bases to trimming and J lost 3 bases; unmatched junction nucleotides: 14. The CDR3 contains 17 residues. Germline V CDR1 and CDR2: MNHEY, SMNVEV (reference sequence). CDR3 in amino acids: CASSWGGVDPIYNEQFF. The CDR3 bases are TGTGCCAGCAGCTGGGGGGGAGTTGACCCCATCTACAATGAGCAGTTCTTC.

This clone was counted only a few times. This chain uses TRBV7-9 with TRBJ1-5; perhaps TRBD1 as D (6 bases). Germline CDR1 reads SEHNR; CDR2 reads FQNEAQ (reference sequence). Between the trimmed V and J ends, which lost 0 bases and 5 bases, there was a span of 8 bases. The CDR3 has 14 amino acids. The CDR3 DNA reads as TGTGCCAGCAGCTTAGCAGGGGGGGATCAGCCCCAGCATTTT. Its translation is CASSLAGGDQPQHF.

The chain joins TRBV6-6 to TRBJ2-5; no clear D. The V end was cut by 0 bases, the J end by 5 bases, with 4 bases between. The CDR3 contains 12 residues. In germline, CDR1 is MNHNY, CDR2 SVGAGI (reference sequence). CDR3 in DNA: TGTGCCAGCAGTTACTCAGCCGAGACCCAGTACTTC. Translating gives CASSYSAETQYF.

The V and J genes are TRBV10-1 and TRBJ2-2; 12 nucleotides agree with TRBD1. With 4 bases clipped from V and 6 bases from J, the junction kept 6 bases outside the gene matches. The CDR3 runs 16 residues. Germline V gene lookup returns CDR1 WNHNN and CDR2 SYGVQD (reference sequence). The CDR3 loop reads CASSGDRGRIPGELFF. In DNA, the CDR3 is TGCGCCAGCAGTGGGGACAGGGGGCGGATACCCGGGGAGCTGTTTTTT.

CDR3 protein: CASSPSGFQPQHF. The CDR3 DNA reads TGTGCCAGCAGTCCTAGCGGGTTCCAGCCCCAGCATTTT. The chain has TRBV7-2 and TRBJ1-5; D gene uncertain. From germline, CDR1 is SGHTA and CDR2 FQGNSA. CDR3 length equals 13 residues. V shed 6 bases and J shed 7 bases, with 13 bases lying between them.

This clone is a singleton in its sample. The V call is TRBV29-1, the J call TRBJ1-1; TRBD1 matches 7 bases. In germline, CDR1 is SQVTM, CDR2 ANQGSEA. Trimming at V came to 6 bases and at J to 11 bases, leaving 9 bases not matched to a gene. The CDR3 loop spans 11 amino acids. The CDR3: CSVPQGIEAFF. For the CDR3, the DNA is TGCAGCGTCCCACAGGGGATTGAGGCTTTCTTT.

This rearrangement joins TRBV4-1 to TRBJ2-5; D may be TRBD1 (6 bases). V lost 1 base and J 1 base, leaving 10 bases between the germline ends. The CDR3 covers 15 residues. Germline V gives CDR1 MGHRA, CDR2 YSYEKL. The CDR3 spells CASSQVGTFQETQYF. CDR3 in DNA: TGCGCCAGCAGCCAAGTAGGGACATTCCAAGAGACCCAGTACTTC.

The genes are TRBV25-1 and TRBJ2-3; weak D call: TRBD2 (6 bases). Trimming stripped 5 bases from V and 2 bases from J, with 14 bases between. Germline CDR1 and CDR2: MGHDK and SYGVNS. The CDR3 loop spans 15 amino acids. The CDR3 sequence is CASSRGNYSTDTQYF. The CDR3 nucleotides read TGTGCCAGCAGTCGGGGGAACTACTCCACAGATACGCAGTATTTT. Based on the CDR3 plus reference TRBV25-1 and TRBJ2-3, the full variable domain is EADIYQTPRYLVIGTGKKITLECSQTMGHDKMYWYQQDPGMELHLIHYSYGVNSTEKGDLSSESTVSRIRTEHFPLTLESARPSHTSQYLCASSRGNYSTDTQYFGPGTRLTVL.

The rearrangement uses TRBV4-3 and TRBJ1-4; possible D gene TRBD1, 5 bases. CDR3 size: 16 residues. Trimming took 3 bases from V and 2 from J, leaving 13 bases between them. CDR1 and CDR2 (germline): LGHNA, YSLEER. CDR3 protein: CASSHSGERTNEKLFF. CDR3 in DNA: TGCGCCAGCAGCCATTCGGGGGAACGGACTAATGAAAAACTGTTTTTT.

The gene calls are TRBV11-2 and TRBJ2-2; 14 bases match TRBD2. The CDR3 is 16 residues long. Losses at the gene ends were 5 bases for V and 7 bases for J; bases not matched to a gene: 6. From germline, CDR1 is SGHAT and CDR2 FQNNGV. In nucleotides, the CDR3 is TGTGCCAGCAGCGTCGGACTAGCGGGAGGTGTCGGGGAGCTGTTTTTT. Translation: CASSVGLAGGVGELFF.

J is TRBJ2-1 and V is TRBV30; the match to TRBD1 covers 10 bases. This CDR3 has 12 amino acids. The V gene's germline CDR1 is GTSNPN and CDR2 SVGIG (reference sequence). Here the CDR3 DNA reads TGTGCTTGGGACAGGGGCTACAATGAGCAGTTCTTC. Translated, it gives CAWDRGYNEQFF.

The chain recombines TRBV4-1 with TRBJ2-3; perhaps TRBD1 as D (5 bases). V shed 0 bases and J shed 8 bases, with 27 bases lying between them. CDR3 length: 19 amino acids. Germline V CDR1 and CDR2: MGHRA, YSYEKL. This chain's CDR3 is CASSQDRWGGLEDMATQYF. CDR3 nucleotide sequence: TGCGCCAGCAGCCAAGATAGATGGGGCGGTCTAGAGGATATGGCTACGCAGTATTTT.

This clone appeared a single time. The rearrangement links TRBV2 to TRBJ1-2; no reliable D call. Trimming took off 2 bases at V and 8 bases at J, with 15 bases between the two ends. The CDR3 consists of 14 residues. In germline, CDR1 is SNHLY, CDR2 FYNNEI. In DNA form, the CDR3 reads TGTGCCAGCAGTGAATTCCCCGGCGCCGGGGGCTACACCTTC. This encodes CASSEFPGAGGYTF.

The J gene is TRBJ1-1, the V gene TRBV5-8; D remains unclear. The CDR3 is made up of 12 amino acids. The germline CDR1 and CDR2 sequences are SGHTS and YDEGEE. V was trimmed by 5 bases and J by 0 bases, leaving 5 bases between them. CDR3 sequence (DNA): TGTGCCAGCAGTCCAGTGAACACTGAAGCTTTCTTT. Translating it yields CASSPVNTEAFF.

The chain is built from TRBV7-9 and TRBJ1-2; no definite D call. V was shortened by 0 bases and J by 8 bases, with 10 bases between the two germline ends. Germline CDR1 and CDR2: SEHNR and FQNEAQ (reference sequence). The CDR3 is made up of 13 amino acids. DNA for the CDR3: TGTGCCAGCAGCTTAGCTGGCGGGGAGGGCTACACCTTC. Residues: CASSLAGGEGYTF.

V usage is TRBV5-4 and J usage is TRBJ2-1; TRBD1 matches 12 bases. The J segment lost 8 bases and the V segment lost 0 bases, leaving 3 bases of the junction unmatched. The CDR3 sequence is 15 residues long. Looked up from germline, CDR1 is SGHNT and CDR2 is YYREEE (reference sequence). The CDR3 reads CASSLGDRGHYEQFF. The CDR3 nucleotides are TGTGCCAGCAGCTTGGGGGACAGGGGGCACTATGAGCAGTTCTTC. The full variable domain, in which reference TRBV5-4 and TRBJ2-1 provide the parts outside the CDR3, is ETGVTQSPTHLIKTRGQQVTLRCSSQSGHNTVSWYQQALGQGPQFIFQYYREEENGRGNFPPRFSGLQFPNYSSELNVNALELDDSALYLCASSLGDRGHYEQFFGPGTRLTVL.